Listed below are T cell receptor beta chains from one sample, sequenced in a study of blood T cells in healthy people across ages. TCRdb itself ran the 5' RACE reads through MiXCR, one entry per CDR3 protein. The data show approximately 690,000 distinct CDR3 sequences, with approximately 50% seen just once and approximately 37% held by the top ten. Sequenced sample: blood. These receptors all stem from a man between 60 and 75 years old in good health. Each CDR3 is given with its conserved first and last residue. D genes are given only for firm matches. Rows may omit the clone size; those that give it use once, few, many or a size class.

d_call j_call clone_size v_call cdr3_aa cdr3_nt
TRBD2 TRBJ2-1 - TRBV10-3 CAISDSGTSGGNEQFF TGTGCCATCAGTGACTCCGGGACTAGCGGAGGAAATGAGCAGTTCTTC
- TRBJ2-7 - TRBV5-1 CASSLEGGGTYEQYF TGCGCCAGCAGCTTGGAAGGTGGGGGTACCTACGAGCAGTACTTC
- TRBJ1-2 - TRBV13 CASSLMSGLGYTF TGTGCCAGCAGCTTAATGTCGGGCTTAGGCTACACCTTC
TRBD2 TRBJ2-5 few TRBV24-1 CATSDPSAGSGGIGETQYF TGTGCCACCAGTGATCCCTCCGCGGGTAGCGGGGGGATTGGGGAGACCCAGTACTTC
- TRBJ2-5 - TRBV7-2 CASSLLGGGNRETQYF TGTGCCAGCAGCTTACTGGGAGGCGGGAATAGGGAGACCCAGTACTTC
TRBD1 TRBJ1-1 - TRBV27 CASSPRTGIMNTEAFF TGTGCCAGCAGTCCTCGGACAGGCATCATGAACACTGAAGCTTTCTTT
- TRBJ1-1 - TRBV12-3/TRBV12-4 CASSFTRTEAFF TGTGCCAGCAGTTTTACGCGGACTGAAGCTTTCTTT
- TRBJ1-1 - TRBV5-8 CASSLLPSTGLGAFF TGTGCCAGCAGCTTGCTCCCTTCGACAGGACTCGGAGCTTTCTTT
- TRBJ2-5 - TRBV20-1 CSAQGPQETQYF TGCAGTGCTCAGGGGCCTCAAGAGACCCAGTACTTC
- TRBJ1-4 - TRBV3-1 CASSQGRNEKLFF TGTGCCAGCAGCCAAGGTCGCAATGAAAAACTGTTTTTT
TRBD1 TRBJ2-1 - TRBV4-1 CASSQEGTGRRGETQFF TGCGCCAGCAGCCAAGAGGGGACAGGGCGCCGAGGAGAGACCCAGTTCTTC
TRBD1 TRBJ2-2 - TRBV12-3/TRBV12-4 CASTPRDRENTGELFF TGTGCCAGCACCCCAAGGGACAGGGAGAACACCGGGGAGCTGTTTTTT
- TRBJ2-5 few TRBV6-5 CASSYSRIRVTETQYF TGTGCCAGCAGTTACTCGAGAATCCGGGTCACAGAGACCCAGTACTTC
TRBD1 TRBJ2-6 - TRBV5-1 CASTTGPGANVLTF TGCGCCAGCACGACAGGGCCAGGGGCCAACGTTCTGACTTTC
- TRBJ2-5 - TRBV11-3 CASSLTERETQYF TGTGCCAGCAGCTTAACGGAGCGGGAGACCCAGTACTTC
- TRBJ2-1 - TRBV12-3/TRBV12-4 CASSLGGARYNEQFF TGTGCCAGCAGCTTGGGGGGGGCGAGGTACAATGAGCAGTTCTTC
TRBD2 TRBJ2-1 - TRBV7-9 CASSLAQSGGAYNEQFF TGTGCCAGCAGCTTAGCGCAAAGCGGGGGGGCATACAATGAGCAGTTCTTC
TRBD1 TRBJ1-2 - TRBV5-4 CASRLGTAESYTF TGTGCCAGCAGGCTGGGGACAGCCGAAAGCTACACCTTC
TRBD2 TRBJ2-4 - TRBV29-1 CSVEDPPGRDIQYF TGCAGCGTTGAAGATCCCCCAGGGAGGGACATTCAGTACTTC
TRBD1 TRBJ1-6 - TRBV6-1 CASRETGRGSPLHF TGTGCCAGCAGAGAGACAGGGAGGGGCTCACCCCTCCACTTT
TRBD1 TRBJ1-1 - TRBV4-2 CASSQDHRGSVANTEAFF TGTGCCAGCAGCCAAGATCACAGGGGTTCTGTCGCGAACACTGAAGCTTTCTTT
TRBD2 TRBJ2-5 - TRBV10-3 CATALAGQETQYF TGTGCCACGGCGCTAGCGGGACAAGAGACCCAGTACTTC
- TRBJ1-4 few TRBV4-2 CASSQDPRQSNEKLFF TGTGCCAGCAGCCAAGATCCGCGACAGTCGAATGAAAAACTGTTTTTT
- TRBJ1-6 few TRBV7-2 CASSQGMGYNSPLHF TGTGCCAGCAGCCAGGGGATGGGCTATAATTCACCCCTCCACTTT
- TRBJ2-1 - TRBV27 CASRTIIRQNYNEQFF TGTGCCAGCAGAACCATTATTCGACAGAATTACAATGAGCAGTTCTTC
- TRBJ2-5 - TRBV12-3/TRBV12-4 CASSITGTQETQYF TGTGCCAGCAGTATCACCGGGACCCAAGAGACCCAGTACTTC
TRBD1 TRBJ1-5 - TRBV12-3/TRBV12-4 CASSSWGTGASRPQHF TGTGCCAGCAGTTCCTGGGGGACAGGGGCCAGTCGGCCCCAGCATTTT
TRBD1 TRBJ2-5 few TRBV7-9 CASSPAGQGWETQYF TGTGCCAGCAGCCCCGCTGGACAGGGGTGGGAGACCCAGTACTTC
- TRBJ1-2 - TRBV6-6 CASSYGSYGYTF TGTGCCAGCAGTTACGGGTCCTATGGCTACACCTTC
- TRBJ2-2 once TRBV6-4 CASSDSRGHTGELFF TGTGCCAGCAGTGACTCCCGCGGTCACACCGGGGAGCTGTTTTTT
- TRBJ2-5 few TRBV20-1 CSAPPRGFKETQYF TGCAGTGCCCCACCACGAGGGTTTAAAGAGACCCAGTACTTC
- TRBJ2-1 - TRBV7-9 CASSLLYSGINEQFF TGTGCCAGCAGCTTACTTTATTCGGGTATAAATGAGCAGTTCTTC
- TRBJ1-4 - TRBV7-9 CASSSGREKLFF TGTGCCAGCAGCTCGGGACGCGAAAAACTGTTTTTT
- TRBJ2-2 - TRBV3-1 CASSQGGGPGELFF TGTGCCAGCAGCCAAGGTGGGGGTCCCGGGGAGCTGTTTTTT
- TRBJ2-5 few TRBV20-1 CSARFRQETQYF TGCAGTGCTCGGTTCAGACAAGAGACCCAGTACTTC
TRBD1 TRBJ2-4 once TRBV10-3 CDKAGQGPIQYF TGTGACAAGGCAGGACAGGGCCCCATTCAGTACTTC
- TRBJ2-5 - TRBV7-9 CASSLSLAQETQYF TGTGCCAGCAGCTTATCCCTAGCCCAAGAGACCCAGTACTTC
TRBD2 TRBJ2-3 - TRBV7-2 CASSFQLAGGPGTDTQYF TGTGCCAGCAGCTTCCAGCTAGCGGGAGGGCCTGGCACAGATACGCAGTATTTT
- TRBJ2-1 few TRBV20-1 CSAAPPPAFEQFF TGCAGTGCTGCACCGCCGCCGGCATTTGAGCAGTTCTTC
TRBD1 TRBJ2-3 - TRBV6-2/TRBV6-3 CASSPGTGRNTDTQYF TGTGCCAGCAGTCCAGGGACAGGCCGAAACACAGATACGCAGTATTTT
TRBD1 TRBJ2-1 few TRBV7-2 CASSRKGGTGKYNEQFF TGTGCCAGCAGCCGAAAGGGCGGGACAGGGAAATACAATGAGCAGTTCTTC
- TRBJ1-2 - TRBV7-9 CASSLGAAGLHGYTF TGTGCCAGCAGCTTAGGTGCTGCAGGTCTGCACGGCTACACCTTC
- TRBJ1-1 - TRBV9 CASSASTGPGREAFF TGTGCCAGCAGCGCCTCGACCGGGCCCGGAAGGGAAGCTTTCTTT
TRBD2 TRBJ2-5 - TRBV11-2 CASSLGTSGQAGAQYF TGTGCCAGCAGCTTGGGAACTAGCGGGCAAGCCGGGGCCCAGTACTTC
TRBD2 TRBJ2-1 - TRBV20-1 CSARDRAGLATNEQFF TGCAGTGCTAGAGATCGAGCGGGACTAGCTACCAATGAGCAGTTCTTC
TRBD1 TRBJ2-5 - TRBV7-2 CASSLDRRREETQYF TGTGCCAGCAGCCTGGACAGGCGACGCGAAGAGACCCAGTACTTC
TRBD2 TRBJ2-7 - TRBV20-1 CSASSGVLYEQYF TGCAGTGCTTCTAGCGGGGTCCTCTACGAGCAGTACTTC
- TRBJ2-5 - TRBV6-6 CASSFIRGEGETQYF TGTGCCAGCAGTTTTATCCGGGGCGAGGGAGAGACCCAGTACTTC
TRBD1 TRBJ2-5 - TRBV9 CASSPGDRDLQETQYF TGTGCCAGCAGCCCCGGGGACAGGGATTTACAAGAGACCCAGTACTTC
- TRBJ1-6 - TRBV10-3 CAISERGRGANNSPLHF TGTGCCATCAGTGAGCGGGGTCGGGGGGCCAATAATTCACCCCTCCACTTT
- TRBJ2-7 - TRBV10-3 CAISDGGTYEQYF TGTGCCATCAGTGACGGGGGAACCTACGAGCAGTACTTC
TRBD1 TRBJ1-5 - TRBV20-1 CSAPGQGAQPQHF TGCAGTGCCCCGGGACAGGGGGCCCAGCCCCAGCATTTT
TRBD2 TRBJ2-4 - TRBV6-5 CASSYSSGAVQYF TGTGCCAGCAGTTACTCGAGCGGGGCGGTTCAGTACTTC